The sequence of this T cell receptor (beta chain) was determined in a study of breast tumors, draining lymph nodes, adjacent tissues. TCRdb recomputed calls from the multiplex PCR reads with MiXCR, one row per CDR3 protein. Of 9,000 to 15,000 distinct CDR3 sequences listed, around 34% are singletons. Study results and limitations: Data fit most tumor T cells coming from lymph node, expanding in tumor. That most tumor T cells come from lymph nodes remained unproven. Tumors had less TCR diversity than lymph nodes, more than nontumor tissue.

Germline V gene data show CDR1 as SNHLY and CDR2 as FYNNEI. CDR3 size: 13 residues. The V and J ends lost 7 bases and 3 bases, in that order; junction bases with no gene match: 3. This clonotype counts as medium-sized. What it binds is not known. J is TRBJ2-7 and V is TRBV2; TRBD1 aligns across 10 bases. The TCR originated in a female donor with breast cancer. Some clones in this sample may be carry-over from other donors' samples. The specimen was breast tumor tissue. CDR3 in amino acids: CASMDRGFYEQYF. For the CDR3, the DNA is TGTGCCAGCATGGACAGGGGGTTCTACGAGCAGTACTTC.